This T cell receptor (beta chain) is from a study of a mutant IDH1 vaccine in newly diagnosed glioma. About the research overall: Treated patients were roughly 62% male, around 40% female, mean age about 43 years. Earlier therapy was either radiotherapy, temozolomide, or both, and most got both. Findings and limits, study-wide: Pseudoprogression seemed unlinked to shifts in top peripheral T cell clonotypes.

Comments on this clone: Its matching antigen is unknown.

The V gene lost 1 base and the J gene lost 7 bases, with 8 bases spanning the gap. The CDR3 sequence is 12 residues long. Germline V gives CDR1 ENHRY, CDR2 SYGVKD. Some clones are missing from TCRdb's copy, which holds only in-frame ones; the method was immunoSEQ multiplex PCR. This table holds under 70,000 clones, approximately 81% found once. Time point in this sample: week 5, during vaccination. Each dose of the vaccine consisted of 300 ug of mutant IDH1 20-mer peptide, with topical imiquimod. The receptor's source is a man aged 25-45 years with glioma. This sequence joins TRBV10-3 and TRBJ2-7; unclear D gene. This material consisted of PBMCs, taken from a glioma patient whose treatment included an IDH1 peptide vaccine. CDR3 nucleotide sequence: TGTGCCATCAGTGAGTGGTCACTAGAGCAGTACTTC. As protein: CAISEWSLEQYF.